Reported below is one TCR beta chain. Each of the donors was a healthy bone marrow donor. Germline V lookup: CDR1 MNHEY, CDR2 SVGAGI. The ends were cut back, 6 bases at V and 0 bases at J, with 6 bases in the middle. The CDR3 runs to 13 residues. These data originate in a study of cytomegalovirus exposure and HLA in healthy donors. Study context: Earlier, 180 million or so T cells were analyzed, and fewer than 120 million unique TCR beta sequences were found among them.

Primers included in the PCR were 60 Vbeta and 13 Jbeta primers. Clones were sequenced by immunoSEQ multiplex PCR, and TCRdb holds only the in-frame ones, with some missing. In total, the table holds under 200,000 clones. Sequenced: PBMCs. The TCR was taken from a woman aged 18-29 years in good health and CMV-seropositive. The chain uses TRBV6-5 and TRBJ1-5; D uncertain. The CDR3 sequence: CASSRDSNQPQHF. CDR3 coding DNA: TGTGCCAGCAGCCGAGATAGCAATCAGCCCCAGCATTTT.